Listed here is a single T cell receptor (beta chain). Distinct nucleotide sequences in the sample also encode this CDR3. These data come from a study of blood T cell repertoires in COVID-19. Turning to the study itself: Specimens from acute and convalescent COVID-19 originated in the United States, Italy and Spain.

The ends lost 0 bases at V and 6 bases at J; junction bases unmatched: 2. Germline V CDR1 and CDR2: SGHRS, YFSETQ. The length of the CDR3 is 13 residues. Cohort 3 donors were reported recovered after two negative PCRs, clearance, or symptom resolution. Using immunoSEQ multiplex PCR, the repertoire was profiled, and TCRdb retains in-frame clones only, with some absent. The table shows around 330,000 clones, with approximately 90% occurring only once. The clonotype was recovered from a woman between 18 and 29 years old who had recovered from COVID-19. The J gene is TRBJ1-2, the V gene TRBV5-1, with 7 bases aligning to TRBD1. The sample consisted of PBMCs or T cells enriched from blood (not recorded which). CDR3 bases: TGCGCCAGCAGCTTGGGGCAGGGGGATGGCTACACCTTC. Translating gives CASSLGQGDGYTF.